The T cell receptor (beta chain) under discussion was sequenced for a study of monozygotic twins with inflammatory bowel disease. CDR3 size: 17 residues. TCRdb reprocessed the 5' RACE reads, keeping one entry per CDR3 protein, no DNA. Its table lists just over 300,000 distinct CDR3 sequences. The source material was blood. The receptor's source is a human donor with ulcerative colitis or Crohn's disease, or a healthy co-twin of an affected twin (not recorded which). The V gene is TRBV12-3 or TRBV12-4, the J gene TRBJ2-3; checking the TCRdb D call of TRBD2 is not possible without DNA. This CDR3 is CASSFAPGLAGVGTQYF.